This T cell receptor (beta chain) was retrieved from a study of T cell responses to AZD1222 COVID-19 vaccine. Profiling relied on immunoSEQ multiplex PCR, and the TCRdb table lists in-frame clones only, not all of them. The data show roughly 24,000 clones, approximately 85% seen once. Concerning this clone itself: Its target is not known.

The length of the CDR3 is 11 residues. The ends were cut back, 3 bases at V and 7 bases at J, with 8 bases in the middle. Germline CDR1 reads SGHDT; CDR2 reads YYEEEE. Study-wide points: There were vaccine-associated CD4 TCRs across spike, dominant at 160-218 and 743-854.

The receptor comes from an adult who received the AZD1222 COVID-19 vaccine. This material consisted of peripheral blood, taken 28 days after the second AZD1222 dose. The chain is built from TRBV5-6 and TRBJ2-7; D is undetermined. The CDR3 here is CASSSLREQYF. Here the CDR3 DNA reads TGTGCCAGCAGCTCACTGCGGGAGCAGTACTTC.